The 29 T cell receptor beta chains below come from one sample, sequenced in a study of blood T cell repertoires in COVID-19. Clones were read by immunoSEQ multiplex PCR, and TCRdb kept only the in-frame ones, dropping some. The table lists some 89,000 clones, roughly 84% of them singletons, with roughly 12% in the top ten. Material for sequencing was peripheral blood. These receptors originate from a man between 65 and 85 years old with acute or convalescent COVID-19.

V and J are TRBV2 and TRBJ2-1, with 7 positions matching TRBD1. The V and J ends lost 4 bases and 9 bases, in that order; junction bases with no gene match: 12. CDR1 and CDR2 (germline): SNHLY, FYNNEI. The CDR3 sequence is 15 residues long. In nucleotides, the CDR3 is TGTGCCAGCAGTGGGTCGGGACAGTGGAACTCTGAGCAGTTCTTC. This codes for CASSGSGQWNSEQFF.

J is TRBJ2-4 and V is TRBV6-5; D may be TRBD1 (5 bases). The V end was cut by 4 bases, the J end by 0 bases, with 10 bases between. Germline V CDR1 and CDR2: MNHEY, SVGAGI. This CDR3 spans 15 amino acids. The CDR3 sequence: CASSSTDLAKNIQYF. The CDR3 region has the DNA TGTGCCAGCAGTTCGACAGATTTAGCCAAAAACATTCAGTACTTC.

The chain combines TRBV5-1 with TRBJ2-7, with TRBD1 matching over 8 bases. Germline CDR1 reads SGHRS; CDR2 reads YFSETQ. Trimming at V came to 4 bases and at J to 5 bases, leaving 5 bases not matched to a gene. The CDR3 extends over 13 amino acids. The CDR3 spells CASSRTGSDEQYV. In DNA, the CDR3 is TGCGCCAGCAGCAGGACAGGGAGCGACGAGCAGTACGTC.

This chain joins TRBV28 and TRBJ2-1; 7 bases line up with TRBD2. This CDR3 spans 14 amino acids. After removal of 5 bases from V and 6 bases from J, the junction contained 7 bases not matched to a gene. Germline V gives CDR1 MDHEN, CDR2 SYDVKM. The CDR3 nucleotides are TGTGCCAGCAGTCCAGGACTAGGTGGCAATGAGCAGTTCTTC. Translated, it gives CASSPGLGGNEQFF.

CDR3 sequence reads: CASSLDSGLVETQYF. In nucleotides, the CDR3 is TGTGCCAGCAGCTTAGATTCAGGACTTGTAGAGACCCAGTACTTC. The chain uses TRBV7-2 and TRBJ2-5; tentatively, D is TRBD2 (5 bases). V lost 1 base, J lost 4 bases, and 13 bases lay in between. CDR3 length: 15 residues. CDR1 SGHTA and CDR2 FQGNSA come from the germline V gene.

This clone was detected a few times. The genes are TRBV15 and TRBJ2-1; tentative D call: TRBD1 (6 bases). The length of the CDR3 is 15 residues. Trimming cost V 0 bases and J 4 bases, with 10 bases left between them. Germline V CDR1 and CDR2: LNHNV, YYDKDF (reference sequence). CDR3 residues: CATSRDHQGYNEQFF. The CDR3 DNA reads as TGTGCCACCAGCAGAGATCACCAGGGGTACAATGAGCAGTTCTTC.

CDR3 sequence (DNA): TGCGCCAGCAGTTCCGGGACTCTTGTCGCAGATACGCAGTATTTT. Its protein is CASSSGTLVADTQYF. The rearrangement links TRBV5-1 to TRBJ2-3, with a tentative D call TRBD2 (6 bases). Per germline, CDR1 SGHRS and CDR2 YFSETQ. CDR3 size: 15 residues. Trimming pared 5 bases from V and 4 bases from J, leaving 17 bases between.

V and J are TRBV9 and TRBJ2-7, with TRBD1 matching over 9 bases. In germline, CDR1 is SGDLS, CDR2 YYNGEE. J gave up 0 bases and V 3 bases, and 7 bases lay outside the gene matches. The CDR3 runs 16 residues. The CDR3 here is CASSDPRDRVSYEQYF. The CDR3 nucleotides read TGTGCCAGCAGCGACCCCCGGGACAGGGTCTCCTACGAGCAGTACTTC.

The chain employs TRBV19 and TRBJ1-5; perhaps TRBD1 as D (6 bases). Germline V gene data show CDR1 as LNHDA and CDR2 as SQIVND (reference sequence). This CDR3 is 14 amino acids long. Trimming pared 3 bases from V and 2 bases from J, leaving 8 bases between. CDR3 region: CASSIEGGNQPQHF. In DNA, the CDR3 is TGTGCCAGTAGTATCGAGGGGGGCAATCAGCCCCAGCATTTT. Together with reference TRBV19 and TRBJ1-5, the CDR3 gives the full variable domain: DGGITQSPKYLFRKEGQNVTLSCEQNLNHDAMYWYRQDPGQGLRLIYYSQIVNDFQKGDIAEGYSVSREKKESFPLTVTSAQKNPTAFYLCASSIEGGNQPQHFGDGTRLSIL.

V is TRBV29-1 and J is TRBJ2-2, with 15 bases lining up with TRBD2. The CDR3 sequence is 15 residues long. Trimming took 7 bases from V and 7 from J; bases not matched to a gene: 7. Germline-derived CDR1 and CDR2 are SQVTM and ANQGSEA. The CDR3 DNA sequence: TGCAGCGGAAGGACTAGCGGGGGGGCCGGCGGGGAGCTGTTTTTT. Translating gives CSGRTSGGAGGELFF.

The gene calls are TRBV4-1 and TRBJ2-5, with 9 nucleotides matching TRBD2. CDR1 is MGHRA and CDR2 is YSYEKL in the germline V gene. V was pared by 0 bases and J by 2 bases, with 7 bases of the junction left unmatched. The CDR3 is made up of 17 amino acids. The CDR3 reads CASSQDGSGGPQETQYF. Written as DNA, the CDR3 is TGCGCCAGCAGCCAAGATGGAAGCGGGGGGCCACAAGAGACCCAGTACTTC.

The rearrangement joins TRBV6-5 to TRBJ1-3; D not resolved. The CDR3 extends over 14 amino acids. The germline V gene has CDR1 MNHEY and CDR2 SVGAGI. V dropped 7 bases and J dropped 4 bases, with 14 bases sitting between them. CDR3 sequence (DNA): TGTGCCAGCACCAGACCGGGGTGGGGAAACACCATATATTTT. Protein sequence: CASTRPGWGNTIYF.

The gene calls are TRBV19 and TRBJ1-1, with no clear D. The CDR3 loop spans 14 amino acids. Looked up from germline, CDR1 is LNHDA and CDR2 is SQIVND (reference sequence). Trimming removed 4 bases at V and 3 bases at J, with 12 bases between. In DNA, the CDR3 is TGTGCCAGTAGTAAACCCGCCGGGGACACTGAAGCTTTCTTT. Translated: CASSKPAGDTEAFF.

The chain is built from TRBV11-2 and TRBJ2-7, with D perhaps TRBD2 (6 bases). Germline V gives CDR1 SGHAT, CDR2 FQNNGV. The CDR3 has 13 amino acids. V lost 4 bases and J lost 3, with 10 bases in between. CDR3 loop: CASSSGLSYEQYF. As DNA, the CDR3 is TGTGCCAGCAGCTCGGGACTTAGCTACGAGCAGTACTTC.

CDR3 DNA sequence: TGTGCTAGTGCCCTGGCCGGGTTCACAGATACGCAGTATTTT. It yields the protein CASALAGFTDTQYF. This chain links TRBV12-5 with TRBJ2-3; no reliable D call. In germline, CDR1 is LGHNT, CDR2 FRNRAP. The CDR3 runs to 14 residues. V lost 7 bases and J lost 2, with 13 bases in between.

This sequence joins TRBV24-1 and TRBJ1-5, with D possibly TRBD1 on 6 matching bases. The CDR3 loop spans 16 amino acids. The germline CDR1 and CDR2 sequences are KGHDR and SFDVKD. The V gene lost 3 bases and the J gene lost 3 bases, with 14 bases spanning the gap. The CDR3 nucleotides are TGTGCCACCAGTGATCATCGTACAGGGAACAATCAGCCCCAGCATTTT. It translates to CATSDHRTGNNQPQHF.

The chain is built from TRBV7-9 and TRBJ1-2; D gene unclear. V was pared by 5 bases and J by 7 bases, with 17 bases between. The germline V gene encodes CDR1 SEHNR and CDR2 FQNEAQ (reference sequence). This CDR3 has 14 residues. The CDR3 sequence is CASSPDGGWGGYTF. In DNA, the CDR3 is TGTGCCAGCAGCCCCGATGGAGGGTGGGGTGGCTACACCTTC.

The rearrangement links TRBV10-2 to TRBJ2-5; TRBD2 is a possible D gene (6 bases). V lost 0 bases to trimming and J lost 0 bases, with 8 bases between them. Looked up from germline, CDR1 is WSHSY and CDR2 is SAAADI. The CDR3 contains 15 residues. CDR3 residues: CASSESGDYQETQYF. CDR3 nucleotides: TGCGCCAGCAGTGAGTCGGGGGACTACCAAGAGACCCAGTACTTC.

The chain couples TRBV11-3 to TRBJ2-3; weak D call: TRBD2 (5 bases). Germline CDR1 is SGHNT and CDR2 is YENEEA. The length of the CDR3 is 15 residues. V gave up 5 bases and J gave up 5 bases, with 17 bases separating them. In nucleotides, the CDR3 is TGTGCCAGCAGCCCAGAAGCGGCGAGGGAAGATACGCAGTATTTT. Translating it yields CASSPEAAREDTQYF.

The CDR3: CASSTQGSGNTIYF. For the CDR3, the DNA is TGTGCCAGTAGTACCCAGGGGTCTGGAAACACCATATATTTT. This chain links TRBV19 with TRBJ1-3; a weak D match, TRBD1 (6 bases). V lost 4 bases and J 1 base, leaving 8 bases between the germline ends. In germline, CDR1 is LNHDA, CDR2 SQIVND (reference sequence). The CDR3 is made up of 14 amino acids. Full variable domain (rest looked up from reference TRBV19 and TRBJ1-3): DGGITQSPKYLFRKEGQNVTLSCEQNLNHDAMYWYRQDPGQGLRLIYYSQIVNDFQKGDIAEGYSVSREKKESFPLTVTSAQKNPTAFYLCASSTQGSGNTIYFGEGSWLTVV.

The chain couples TRBV6-1 to TRBJ2-3, with 9 positions matching TRBD1. The trim removed 4 bases at V and 11 bases at J, leaving 7 bases unmatched. The germline gives CDR1 MNHNS, CDR2 SASEGT. The CDR3 has 13 residues. The CDR3 reads CASSVGQGTVQYF. CDR3 nucleotide sequence: TGTGCCAGCAGTGTAGGACAGGGGACGGTGCAGTATTTT.

V gene TRBV7-2 combines with J gene TRBJ1-5, with D perhaps TRBD1 (6 bases). The germline V gene has CDR1 SGHTA and CDR2 FQGNSA. Between the trimmed V and J ends, which lost 1 base and 5 bases, there was a span of 9 bases. The CDR3 is 14 residues long. For the CDR3, the DNA is TGTGCCAGCAGCTTAGGAGGGGGGGATCAGCCCCAGCATTTT. Its protein product is CASSLGGGDQPQHF.

This clone has a handful of counts. The chain links TRBV4-1 to TRBJ2-1; TRBD2 matches 8 bases. The CDR3 consists of 16 residues. The germline CDR1 and CDR2 sequences are MGHRA and YSYEKL. V dropped 0 bases and J dropped 4; count of bases not matched to a gene: 5. The CDR3, as DNA: TGCGCCAGCAGCCAAGAAGTTAGCGGGGAGTACAATGAGCAGTTCTTC. Protein sequence: CASSQEVSGEYNEQFF.

This chain links TRBV7-9 with TRBJ2-3, with 8 bases aligning to TRBD1. The junction had 4 bases not matched to a gene; V was cut back by 5 bases and J by 0 bases. This CDR3 is built from 15 residues. Germline V gene sequence: CDR1 SEHNR, CDR2 FQNEAQ (reference sequence). CDR3 sequence: CASSPGQASTDTQYF. The CDR3 DNA sequence: TGTGCCAGCAGCCCGGGACAGGCTAGCACAGATACGCAGTATTTT.

As DNA, the CDR3 is TGCAGTGCTAGTGAGGTCAGGAACTACAATGAGCAGTTCTTC. Residues: CSASEVRNYNEQFF. The J gene is TRBJ2-1, the V gene TRBV20-1, with unresolved D. Germline V gives CDR1 DFQATT, CDR2 SNEGSKA (reference sequence). CDR3 length: 14 residues. The germline V and J ends were trimmed by 3 bases and 3 bases, with 12 bases remaining between them.

The V gene is TRBV2, the J gene TRBJ2-3; TRBD1 matches at 10 bases. Germline V gene sequence: CDR1 SNHLY, CDR2 FYNNEI. J lost 4 bases, V lost 3 bases, and 1 base had no gene match. The CDR3 runs to 14 residues. The CDR3 region has the DNA TGTGCCAGCAGTGAGACAGGGGGCGCAGATACGCAGTATTTT. Amino acids: CASSETGGADTQYF.

The rearrangement joins TRBV28 to TRBJ1-1; D uncertain. From germline, CDR1 is MDHEN and CDR2 SYDVKM. Trimming pared 5 bases from V and 4 bases from J, leaving 11 bases between. The CDR3 covers 13 residues. The CDR3 protein is CASSLLEATEAFF. The CDR3 bases are TGTGCCAGCAGTCTCCTAGAGGCCACTGAAGCTTTCTTT. Using reference TRBV28 and TRBJ1-1 for the parts outside the CDR3, the full variable domain is DVKVTQSSRYLVKRTGEKVFLECVQDMDHENMFWYRQDPGLGLRLIYFSYDVKMKEKGDIPEGYSVSREKKERFSLILESASTNQTSMYLCASSLLEATEAFFGQGTRLTVV.

The chain joins TRBV5-1 to TRBJ1-5; D gene uncertain. The CDR3 runs 15 residues. Trimming took 0 bases from V and 6 from J, leaving 13 bases between them. Germline V gene sequence: CDR1 SGHRS, CDR2 YFSETQ. In DNA form, the CDR3 reads TGCGCCAGCAGCTTGGACGGTGGGCCAAGTCAGCCCCAGCATTTT. Translated: CASSLDGGPSQPQHF.

This chain uses TRBV11-2 with TRBJ1-1, with a possible D match to TRBD1 (5 bases). CDR3 length: 13 amino acids. V was trimmed by 6 bases and J by 11 bases, leaving 19 bases between them. The germline gives CDR1 SGHAT, CDR2 FQNNGV. CDR3 sequence (DNA): TGTGCCAGCAGGCCCCCTTTTTTGGGGGGGGCTTTCTTT. It translates to CASRPPFLGGAFF.